This TCR beta chain appears in the sequencing data of a study of human T cells and chemical hapten exposure. Study details: Minor pooled library volume differences mainly drove per-sample TCR yield variation. Study observations and caveats: After DPC sensitization, TCRs above 1 in 1000 frequency showed no change.

This clonotype occurred a few times. Its antigen remains unidentified. The template was total RNA from unfractionated whole blood. The V end was cut by 2 bases, the J end by 5 bases, with 6 bases between. CDR1 KGHSH and CDR2 LQKENI come from the germline V gene. This CDR3 contains 12 residues. The library tagged each cDNA molecule with unique molecular identifiers. In the study's own analysis: Per sample, the median was around 100,000 TCRs, with values from around 24,000 to 710,000. MiXCR, applied by TCRdb to the 5' RACE reads, yields one record per CDR3 protein. Clone size and V and J calls follow TCRdb, not the original study. The sample carries 110,000 or so distinct CDR3 sequences, roughly 18% recorded once.

The chain couples TRBV18 to TRBJ2-5; no definite D call. This receptor was identified in a human donor in good health. CDR3 sequence reads: CASSPSVETQYF. The CDR3 DNA reads as TGTGCCAGCTCACCATCCGTCGAGACCCAGTACTTC.